This T cell receptor (beta chain) was sequenced in a study of blood T cell repertoires in COVID-19. Study-wide context: Samples taken during acute and convalescent COVID-19 were collected in the United States, Italy and Spain.

Original data processing: Reference gene primer amplification gave estimated nucleated cell counts. TCRdb's copy holds only in-frame clones and misses some; the assay was immunoSEQ multiplex PCR. Clone size and the V and J calls come from that table; the DNA yielded D and trimming. The sample carries over 100,000 clones, just under 90% recorded once. The germline gives CDR1 MDHEN, CDR2 SYDVKM. This CDR3 is 12 amino acids long. Losses at the gene ends were 8 bases for V and 9 bases for J; bases not matched to a gene: 6. Sequencing was carried out using peripheral blood. This TCR was sampled from a human donor in a cohort sampled during active COVID-19. The chain has TRBV28 and TRBJ2-1; TRBD2 agrees at 8 bases. CDR3 sequence: CASARLAGEQFF. The CDR3 bases are TGTGCCAGCGCTCGTCTAGCGGGTGAGCAGTTCTTC.